The T cell receptor beta chain under discussion was sequenced for a study of blood T cells in healthy people across ages (dated by TCRdb to between 2015 and 2017). Context from the whole study: In model experiments, roughly one uniquely barcoded TCR beta cDNA molecule per two T cells was captured by template switching. To avoid experimental bias, donors of different ages were distributed randomly across sequencing lanes. For two donors (one aged 18 to 29 and one aged 80 or older), the study analyzed two additional independent replicas of 1 million unique cDNA reads from the same blood draw. The study measured age-related changes in TCR beta repertoire diversity using deep sequencing normalized with unique cDNA molecular identifiers. Four age groups were formed from the donors: young (average about 17 years), middle-aged (approximately 42), aged (62) and long-lived (82).

Systemically healthy Caucasian individuals from Russia, around 38 in total and aged about 6 to 90 years, were included as donors. Each donor gave roughly 9 milliliters of peripheral blood, drawn into EDTA-treated Vacutainer tubes. Ficoll-Paque density-gradient centrifugation was used to isolate PBMCs, with at least 6 million per sample. Total RNA, at least 5 micrograms per sample, was extracted from PBMCs with Trizol reagent. Naive CD45RAhigh/CD27high T cell percentages were measured by flow cytometry on a PBMC aliquot from every donor. The method was 5' RACE. The reads were generated on an Illumina HiSeq 2500. A second 7 to 11 cycle PCR used a sample-barcoded 5' primer and a J-beta primer mix. A template-switch 5' adaptor carrying 12 random nucleotides introduced a unique molecular identifier onto each TCR beta cDNA molecule. At least 2.5 million CDR3-containing paired-end reads were obtained from each sample. First-strand cDNA was synthesized from all RNA with the Mint cDNA synthesis kit, primed by a TRBC-specific oligonucleotide. Following uracil-DNA glycosylase treatment, all cDNA underwent a first 18-cycle PCR with the universal primers M1SS and BC2_uni_R. As for the authors' bioinformatics: For normalization, 1 million high-quality reads were randomly selected from each sample, with every read carrying a distinct molecular identifier. Instead of being binned into consensus sequences, reads that shared molecular identifiers were thrown out. MiTCR, with a Q25 quality threshold and the strictest error-elimination algorithm, was used for CDR3 identification, clonotype clustering and error correction. Lower-bound total TCR beta diversity was estimated with a nonparametric unseen species model using Euler transformation. TCRdb took the public reads, trimmed them with fastp at Q25, ran MiXCR for clone calling and kept in-frame beta chains. Rows with one shared CDR3 protein collapse into an entry with the most common genes and DNA. The V and J calls follow TCRdb's processing rather than the paper's. In all, the sample holds 600,000 to 850,000 distinct CDR3 sequences, and roughly 43% of those were seen once. The biggest ten clones account for roughly 19% of the sample.

Study-level results and caveats: A strong correlation was found between observed TCR beta diversity and the percentage of naive T cells measured by flow cytometry. Observed TCR beta diversity per million T cells fell roughly linearly with age, and a significant reduction was already apparent by age approximately 41. Bulk unsorted PBMC profiling prevented conclusive comparison of naive and antigen-experienced compartments. Estimates of total diversity based on one million sequenced T cells were regarded as lower bounds and as underestimates. Donor CMV infection status was unknown, potentially confounding age-related changes in expanded clonotypes. The long-lived group showed more naive CD4+ T cells, fewer expanded clones and increased TCR diversity than the aged group, suggesting age selection.

Of note for this clonotype: Its antigen is unknown. There are no base qualities to consult, and no much larger clone falls within one base.

From the cysteine up to the phenylalanine, the CDR3 has a length of 16 residues. The read is trimmed to its CDR3 DNA, 48 bases read in frame from base 1. Here V drops 5 bases and J drops 4 bases, and the junction holds 10 bases not matched to any gene. In the germline V gene, CDR1 corresponds to MNHEY and CDR2 to SVGEGT. The specimen sequenced was blood. The source is a woman aged 55-69 years in good health. This chain joins TRBV6-2 or TRBV6-3 to TRBJ1-4; the central 7 bases match TRBD1. The CDR3 corresponds to CASSTTTTGFNEKLFF. The nucleotides are TGTGCCAGCAGTACCACCACGACAGGGTTTAATGAAAAACTGTTTTTT.